The 13 T cell receptor beta chains in this list originate from one sample, sequenced in a study of blood T cell repertoires in COVID-19. The table came from immunoSEQ multiplex PCR; TCRdb's copy has only in-frame clones and leaves some out. The sample includes about 300,000 clones, 70% to 90% of them seen just once. Sequenced material: PBMCs or T cells enriched from blood (not recorded which). Receptors were obtained from a young woman who had recovered from COVID-19.

The chain links TRBV27 to TRBJ1-1; 9 bases are a match to TRBD1. The ends lost 3 bases at V and 6 bases at J; junction bases unmatched: 11. Germline CDR1 reads MNHEY; CDR2 reads SMNVEV (reference sequence). The CDR3 is 16 residues long. CDR3: CASSFSLQGARAEAFF. The DNA for the CDR3 is TGTGCCAGCAGTTTCTCCCTACAGGGGGCGCGAGCTGAAGCTTTCTTT.

This clone was picked up one time. The rearrangement links TRBV7-2 to TRBJ1-6; no reliable D call. Trimming took 8 bases from V and 0 from J, leaving 14 bases between them. This CDR3 is built from 16 residues. Germline values: CDR1 SGHTA, CDR2 FQGNSA. This CDR3 reads CASDGRDSSYNSPLHF. CDR3 in DNA: TGTGCCAGCGATGGGAGGGATAGCTCCTATAATTCACCCCTCCACTTT.

This clone was counted between two and nine times. The chain uses TRBV6-1 and TRBJ1-1; 7 nucleotides align to TRBD1. Trimming took 3 bases from V and 5 from J; bases not matched to a gene: 12. The CDR3 length is 16 residues. Germline V CDR1 and CDR2: MNHNS, SASEGT. The CDR3 spells CASSDYLTGSGTEAFF. The CDR3, as DNA: TGTGCCAGCAGTGATTACCTGACAGGGTCAGGGACTGAAGCTTTCTTT.

This chain joins TRBV4-1 and TRBJ2-2, with 10 positions matching TRBD1. V lost 1 base, J lost 4 bases, and 18 bases stayed unmatched. The CDR3 is 21 residues long. Germline lookup yields CDR1 MGHRA and CDR2 YSYEKL. The CDR3 DNA sequence: TGCGCCAGCAGCCAAGGGTGGGTTTCTTTCTTCGGGGACAGGGGCACCGGGGAGCTGTTTTTT. It yields the protein CASSQGWVSFFGDRGTGELFF.

The CDR3 here is CASSLEGDGEAFF. CDR3 in DNA: TGTGCCAGCAGCTTGGAGGGGGATGGTGAAGCTTTCTTT. The chain uses TRBV5-4 and TRBJ1-1; tentative D call: TRBD1 (6 bases). CDR1 SGHNT and CDR2 YYREEE come from the germline V gene (reference sequence). The CDR3 is 13 residues long. V was cut by 0 bases and J by 7 bases, with 10 bases left in between. Full variable domain (rest looked up from reference TRBV5-4 and TRBJ1-1): ETGVTQSPTHLIKTRGQQVTLRCSSQSGHNTVSWYQQALGQGPQFIFQYYREEENGRGNFPPRFSGLQFPNYSSELNVNALELDDSALYLCASSLEGDGEAFFGQGTRLTVV.

The CDR3 loop reads CASGGQGGSPLHF. CDR3 sequence (DNA): TGTGCCAGCGGGGGACAGGGGGGTTCACCCCTCCACTTT. The rearrangement joins TRBV2 to TRBJ1-6; 11 bases agree with TRBD1. CDR1 SNHLY and CDR2 FYNNEI come from the germline V gene. There are 13 residues in the CDR3. After removal of 8 bases from V and 9 bases from J, the junction contained 3 bases not matched to a gene.

The chain has TRBV5-1 and TRBJ1-2; no definite D call. Germline CDR1 is SGHRS and CDR2 is YFSETQ. The CDR3 is 15 residues long. V lost 4 bases to trimming and J lost 3 bases, with 16 bases between them. Here the CDR3 reads CASSTTSGDHYGYTF. CDR3 sequence (DNA): TGCGCCAGCAGCACCACTTCCGGGGATCACTATGGCTACACCTTC.

This clone was seen just once. The sample contains more than one DNA sequence encoding this CDR3. This chain joins TRBV19 and TRBJ1-5; maybe TRBD1 (6 bases). Germline CDR1 reads LNHDA; CDR2 reads SQIVND (reference sequence). V was trimmed by 10 bases and J by 0 bases, leaving 13 bases between them. The length of the CDR3 is 14 residues. The chain's CDR3 is CATLDRLSNQPQHF. The CDR3 DNA reads TGTGCCACCTTAGACAGGCTTAGCAATCAGCCCCAGCATTTT.

The genes are TRBV5-1 and TRBJ1-6; 7 bases are shared with TRBD1. Germline V gene lookup returns CDR1 SGHRS and CDR2 YFSETQ. V lost 0 bases to trimming and J lost 7 bases; unmatched junction nucleotides: 7. The CDR3 is 16 amino acids. Here the CDR3 reads CASSLVPGQFNSPLHF. The CDR3 coding sequence is TGCGCCAGCAGCTTGGTCCCGGGACAGTTCAATTCACCCCTCCACTTT.

The genes are TRBV3-1 (or the pseudogene TRBV3-2) and TRBJ1-2; unclear D gene. This CDR3 is 17 amino acids long. Germline V CDR1 and CDR2: LGHDT, YNNKEL (reference sequence). V was cut by 1 base and J by 8 bases, with 23 bases left in between. The DNA of the CDR3 is TGTGCCAGCAGCCAAGCGGTGTACCCGGTAGAGACGGGGGGCTACACCTTC. It codes for CASSQAVYPVETGGYTF.

The V call is TRBV6-2 or TRBV6-3, the J call TRBJ2-3; D is unresolved. Trimming shortened V by 0 bases and J by 0 bases, and 10 bases separated the two germline ends. Looked up from germline, CDR1 is MNHEY and CDR2 is SVGEGT. This CDR3 is 16 amino acids long. CDR3 amino acids: CASSYSQSTSTDTQYF. The DNA of the CDR3 is TGTGCCAGCAGTTACTCGCAGTCGACTAGCACAGATACGCAGTATTTT.

CDR3 DNA: TGTGCCAGCAGCCGGGGTAATTGGGCGGACACTGAAGCTTTCTTT. Amino acids: CASSRGNWADTEAFF. The gene calls are TRBV11-2 and TRBJ1-1; D not resolved. V lost 5 bases, J lost 3 bases, and 16 bases lay in between. The CDR3 covers 15 residues. Germline CDR1 reads SGHAT; CDR2 reads FQNNGV.

This chain joins TRBV28 and TRBJ1-1, with D maybe TRBD1 (5 bases). Deletions cut 5 bases from V and 5 bases from J, with 18 bases between. Germline CDR1 is MDHEN and CDR2 is SYDVKM. The CDR3 runs to 15 residues. The DNA of the CDR3 is TGTGCCAGCAGTCCCGGGGGTGGGGGATATACTGAAGCTTTCTTT. Amino acid sequence: CASSPGGGGYTEAFF.